This T cell receptor beta chain was identified during a study of cytomegalovirus exposure and HLA in healthy donors. Study-level points and caveats: In a later analysis, productive TCRs from donors in an Asian-associated ancestry cluster reportedly carried fewer N-insertions than the cohort mean.

With respect to this clone: Its antigen is not identified.

The germline V gene has CDR1 SGHTS and CDR2 YDEGEE. The CDR3 has 16 residues. V was cut by 6 bases and J by 0 bases, with 16 bases left in between. PCR employed 60 Vbeta and 13 Jbeta primers. Some clones are missing from TCRdb's copy, which holds only in-frame ones; the method was immunoSEQ multiplex PCR. The table lists 100,000 to 150,000 clones. Donors consisted of healthy bone marrow donors. J is TRBJ1-5 and V is TRBV5-8; unclear D gene. The receptor was derived from a man younger than 40 in good health and CMV-seronegative. Sequenced sample: PBMCs. CDR3 DNA: TGTGCCAGCACCATAAGGAGTGTCCATAGCAATCAGCCCCAGCATTTT. It is translated as CASTIRSVHSNQPQHF.